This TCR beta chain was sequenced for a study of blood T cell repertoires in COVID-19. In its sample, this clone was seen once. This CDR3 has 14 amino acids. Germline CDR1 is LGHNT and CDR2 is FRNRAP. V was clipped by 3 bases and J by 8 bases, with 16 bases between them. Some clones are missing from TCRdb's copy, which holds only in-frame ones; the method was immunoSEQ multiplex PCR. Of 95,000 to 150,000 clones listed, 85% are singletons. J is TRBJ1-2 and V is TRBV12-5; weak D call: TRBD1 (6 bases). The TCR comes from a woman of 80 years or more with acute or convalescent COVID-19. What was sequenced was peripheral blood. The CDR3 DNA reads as TGTGCTAGTGGTTTTGGGACACCTCTATGGGGCTACACCTTC. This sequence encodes CASGFGTPLWGYTF.